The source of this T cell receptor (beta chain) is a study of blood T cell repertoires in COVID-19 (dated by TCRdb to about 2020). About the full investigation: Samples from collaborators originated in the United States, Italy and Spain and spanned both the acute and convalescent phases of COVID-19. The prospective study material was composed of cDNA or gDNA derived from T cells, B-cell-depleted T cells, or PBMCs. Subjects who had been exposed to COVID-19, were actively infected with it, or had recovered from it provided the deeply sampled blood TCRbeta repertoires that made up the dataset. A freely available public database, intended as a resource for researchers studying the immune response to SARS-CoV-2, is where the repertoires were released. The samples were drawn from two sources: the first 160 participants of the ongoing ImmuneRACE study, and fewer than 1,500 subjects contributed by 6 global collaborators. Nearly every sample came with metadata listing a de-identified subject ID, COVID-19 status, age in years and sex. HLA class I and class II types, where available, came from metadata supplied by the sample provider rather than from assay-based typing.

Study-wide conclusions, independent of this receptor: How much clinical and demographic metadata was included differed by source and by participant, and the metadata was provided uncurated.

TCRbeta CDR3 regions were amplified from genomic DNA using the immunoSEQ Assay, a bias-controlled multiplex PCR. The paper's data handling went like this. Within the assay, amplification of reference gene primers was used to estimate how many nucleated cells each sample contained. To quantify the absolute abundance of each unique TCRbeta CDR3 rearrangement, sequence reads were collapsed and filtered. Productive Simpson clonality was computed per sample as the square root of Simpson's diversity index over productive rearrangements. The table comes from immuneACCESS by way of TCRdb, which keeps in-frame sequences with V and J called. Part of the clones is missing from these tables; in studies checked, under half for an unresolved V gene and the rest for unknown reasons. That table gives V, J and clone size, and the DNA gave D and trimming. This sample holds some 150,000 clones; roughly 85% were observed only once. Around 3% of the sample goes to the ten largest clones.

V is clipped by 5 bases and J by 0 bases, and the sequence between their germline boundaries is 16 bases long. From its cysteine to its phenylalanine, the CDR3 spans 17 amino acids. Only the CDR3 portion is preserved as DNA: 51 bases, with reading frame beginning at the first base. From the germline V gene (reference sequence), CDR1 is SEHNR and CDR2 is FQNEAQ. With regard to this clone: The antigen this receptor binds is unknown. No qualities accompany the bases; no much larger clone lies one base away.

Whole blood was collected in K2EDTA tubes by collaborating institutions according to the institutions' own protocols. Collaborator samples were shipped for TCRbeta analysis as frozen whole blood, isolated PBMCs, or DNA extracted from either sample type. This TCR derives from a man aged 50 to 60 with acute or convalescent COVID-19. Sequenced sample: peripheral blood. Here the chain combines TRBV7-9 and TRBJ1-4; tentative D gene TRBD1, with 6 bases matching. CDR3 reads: CASSRLGGPATNEKLFF. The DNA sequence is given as TGTGCCAGCAGCCGCCTGGGGGGGCCTGCAACTAATGAAAAACTGTTTTTT.